A selection of T cell receptor beta chains follows, all from one sample in a study of naive and memory T cell subsets. TCRdb called the 5' RACE reads again in MiXCR, with one record for every CDR3 protein. The sample has 45,000 to 55,000 distinct CDR3 sequences; approximately 4.5% are singletons. These receptors all stem from a female donor in good health. Both conserved end residues are part of each CDR3. A D gene is named only where the DNA matches it firmly. Part of the rows lack a size; the others show once, few, many or a class for expanded clones.

>TRBV7-2|TRBD2|few|TRBJ2-2
TGTGCCAGCAGCTTACCGGCCGGGCGGGAGAGGGTCACCGGGGAGCTGTTTTTT
CASSLPAGRERVTGELFF
>TRBV20-1|TRBD2|few|TRBJ2-3
TGCAGTGCTACAGCGGGAGGGAGCACAGATACGCAGTATTTT
CSATAGGSTDTQYF
>TRBV9|.|many|TRBJ1-2
TGTGCCAGCAGCCCCCTCCCGGGACGGAGCTATGGCTACACCTTC
CASSPLPGRSYGYTF
>TRBV18|TRBD1|few|TRBJ2-7
TGTGCCAGCTCACCCGGGACAGGACCCACCTACGAGCAGTACTTC
CASSPGTGPTYEQYF
>TRBV29-1|.|few|TRBJ1-4
TGCAGCGTTGAGGACGGGGGTAATGAAAAACTGTTTTTT
CSVEDGGNEKLFF
>TRBV25-1|.|many|TRBJ1-4
TGTGCCAGCAGTCCACCCCCGGGGGGGATAAGTGAAAAACTGTTTTTT
CASSPPPGGISEKLFF
>TRBV28|TRBD1|many|TRBJ2-7
TGTGCCTGCCTCTCCGGGACAGCTAAATACGAGCAGTACTTC
CACLSGTAKYEQYF
>TRBV28|.|few|TRBJ2-5
TGTGCCAGCAGTTTATCAACGGGGAAAGGCCTTCAAGAGACCCAGTACTTC
CASSLSTGKGLQETQYF
>TRBV28|.|many|TRBJ2-7
TGTGCCAGCAGTTTAATACGGGGCCGGGACGAGCAGTACTTC
CASSLIRGRDEQYF
>TRBV2|.|.|TRBJ2-5
TGTGCCAGCAGTCAGACAGAACAAGAGACCCAGTACTTC
CASSQTEQETQYF
>TRBV4-1|.|.|TRBJ1-5
TGCGCCAGCAGCTCCCCCCCGGACAGCGGCAATCAGCCCCAGCATTTT
CASSSPPDSGNQPQHF
>TRBV29-1|.|many|TRBJ2-7
TGCAGCGTTGAAGGGAGGGAATACGAGCAGTACTTC
CSVEGREYEQYF
>TRBV23-1|.|many|TRBJ2-3
TGCGCCAGCAGTTGGACCCCCAGGGATACGCAGTATTTT
CASSWTPRDTQYF
>TRBV5-1|TRBD2|many|TRBJ2-1
TGCGCCAGCAGCTTGGAGCGGGAGGATCTTTTCACCTACTACAATGAGCAGTTCTTC
CASSLEREDLFTYYNEQFF
>TRBV6-5|.|many|TRBJ1-5
TGTGCCAGCAGTTACTCGATGGGCAATCAGCCCCAGCATTTT
CASSYSMGNQPQHF
>TRBV7-2|.|many|TRBJ2-7
TGTGCCAGCAGCCTTAGCAGCTACGAGCAGTACTTC
CASSLSSYEQYF
>TRBV28|.|many|TRBJ2-5
TGTGCCAGCAGTTCCGCCCCAATTTACCGAGAGACCCAGTACTTC
CASSSAPIYRETQYF
>TRBV20-1|TRBD2|few|TRBJ2-1
TGCAGTGCTAACCATGCTAGCGGGAGTATTTACAATGAGCAGTTCTTC
CSANHASGSIYNEQFF
>TRBV4-2|TRBD2|medium-sized|TRBJ2-7
TGTGCCAGCAGCCGAAGGACCGGGACTAGCTCCTACGAGCAGTACTTC
CASSRRTGTSSYEQYF
>TRBV7-2|TRBD1|.|TRBJ1-5
TGTGCCAGCAGCTCGCCGGACAGGGGTCAGCCCCAGCATTTT
CASSSPDRGQPQHF
>TRBV7-9|.|many|TRBJ2-1
TGTGCCAGCAGCTCATCTAGGGAGGCCTACAATGAGCAGTTCTTC
CASSSSREAYNEQFF
>TRBV28|.|many|TRBJ1-2
TGTGCCAGCAGTTTACAGGGGAGGTATGGCTACACCTTC
CASSLQGRYGYTF
>TRBV29-1|.|many|TRBJ2-5
TGCAGCGTTGATAATGGGGGGCATGAGACCCAGTACTTC
CSVDNGGHETQYF
>TRBV27|.|many|TRBJ1-5
TGTGCCAGCAGTTTATGGTTTAATAGCAATCAGCCCCAGCATTTT
CASSLWFNSNQPQHF
>TRBV4-3|.|many|TRBJ1-6
TGCGCCAGCAGCCCGGGATTCTATAATTCACCCCTCCACTTT
CASSPGFYNSPLHF
>TRBV20-1|TRBD1|many|TRBJ2-7
TGCAGTGCTTTGACAGGGGTCTACGAGCAGTACTTC
CSALTGVYEQYF
>TRBV5-6|TRBD2|.|TRBJ2-4
TGTGCCAGCAGCGGCTCTAGCGGGAGGGTTGGATTAGCCAAAAACATTCAGTACTTC
CASSGSSGRVGLAKNIQYF
>TRBV29-1|.|many|TRBJ2-2
TGCAGCGTTGGGGTTCTGTTCACCGGGGAGCTGTTTTTT
CSVGVLFTGELFF
>TRBV19|TRBD1|few|TRBJ2-5
TGTGCCAGTAGTAGACCGGGACAGGATCCCCAAGAGACCCAGTACTTC
CASSRPGQDPQETQYF
>TRBV29-1|.|many|TRBJ2-1
TGCAGCGTTGAAGATTCCAGGGCCTACAATGAGCAGTTCTTC
CSVEDSRAYNEQFF
>TRBV5-1|TRBD2|many|TRBJ2-2
TGCGCCAGCAGCTTTGCCGCGGGAGCGAACACCGGGGAGCTGTTTTTT
CASSFAAGANTGELFF
>TRBV5-4|.|many|TRBJ2-7
TGTGCCAGCGCCTTACAGGGTAAGGGCGAGCAGTACTTC
CASALQGKGEQYF
>TRBV12-3/TRBV12-4|.|many|TRBJ1-1
TGTGCCAGCAGTTTGTCCGGGAGCACTGAAGCTTTCTTT
CASSLSGSTEAFF
>TRBV7-9|.|many|TRBJ1-2
TGTGCCAGCAGCCTAAACTATGGCTACACCTTC
CASSLNYGYTF
>TRBV28|.|.|TRBJ2-1
TGTGCCAGCAGTTTATTGGTGGGGAAGCAGTTCTTC
CASSLLVGKQFF
>TRBV20-1|TRBD1|many|TRBJ2-2
TGCGGGGGGAACCCACGGGACAGGGCGGGAAGGACCGGGGAGCTGTTTTTT
CGGNPRDRAGRTGELFF
>TRBV5-1|TRBD2|many|TRBJ2-1
TGCGCCAGCAGTTTAGCGGGAGGGCTATGGGAGCAGTTCTTC
CASSLAGGLWEQFF